This TCR beta chain was documented in a study of T cell repertoires in cytomegalovirus infection. Study overall: Through public TCR beta signatures, both CMV infection and matching HLA type were indicated. Study-level results: Cumulative frequency of public TCR beta families picked out carriers of CMV plus the relevant HLA. The response measured ex vivo was dominated by TCR beta clonotypes (HLA-C-restricted and CMV-specific).

As regards this clonotype: Its specificity is unknown. Sequence at one end of the junction differs from germline and may be a read error.

Via MiXCR, TCRdb re-called the reads, giving one row per CDR3 protein. The sample includes some 97,000 distinct CDR3 sequences, 23% of them seen just once. The clonotype was recovered from a human donor in good health (CMV status not recorded). Some clones in this sample may be carry-over from other donors' samples. Input material: CD8+ T cells from PBMCs.

Written as DNA, the CDR3 is TGCGCCAGCAGCCAAGATATCAGGACTAGCGGGTCTTTT. Its translation is CASSQDIRTSGSF. The chain carries TRBV4-1 and TRBJ2-3, with 11 bases fitting TRBD2. The CDR3 has 13 amino acids. Germline values: CDR1 MGHRA, CDR2 YSYEKL.